Here is one T cell receptor (beta chain) with its context. This record comes from a study of blood T cell repertoires in COVID-19. About the research overall: The United States, Italy and Spain provided the acute and convalescent COVID-19 samples. PBMCs, B-cell-depleted T cells, or T cells were the source of the cDNA or gDNA that made up the material.

Germline V gene lookup returns CDR1 SGHRS and CDR2 YFSETQ. This CDR3 has 13 amino acids. V shed 6 bases and J 4 bases; nucleotides not matched to a gene: 5. Authors' analysis steps: Amplification with reference gene primers provided the estimates of nucleated cell counts. The data were produced by immunoSEQ multiplex PCR, yet TCRdb's version contains in-frame clones alone and is incomplete. V and J calls and clone size follow that table, whereas D and trimming were derived from the DNA. The sample holds fewer than 25,000 clones, around 91% seen once. The chain combines TRBV5-1 with TRBJ2-7; TRBD1 matches at 9 bases. The sequencing input was peripheral blood. The sequence was collected from a man between 65 and 85 years old with acute or convalescent COVID-19. The CDR3 loop is CASTTGTGYEQYF. The DNA of the CDR3 is TGCGCCAGCACCACCGGGACAGGGTACGAGCAGTACTTC.